This T cell receptor (beta chain) was sequenced in a study of blood T cell repertoires in COVID-19. Whole-study context: Both acute and convalescent COVID-19 samples were obtained from the United States, Italy and Spain. Sample material is recorded as cDNA or gDNA derived from T cells, B-cell-depleted T cells, or PBMCs.

In the authors' methods: Using reference gene primer amplification, nucleated cell counts were estimated. The protocol was immunoSEQ multiplex PCR, while the TCRdb copy is restricted to in-frame clones and leaves out a portion. V, J and clone size derive from that table, while D and trimming were established from the DNA sequence. The data show 30,000 to 50,000 clones, over 75% seen once. Germline lookup yields CDR1 SGDLS and CDR2 YYNGEE. CDR3 length: 15 residues. Germline trimming cut 5 bases from V and 3 bases from J; bases unmatched to any gene: 4. Sample: peripheral blood. The chain carries TRBV9 and TRBJ1-4; 10 bases agree with TRBD1. This receptor was taken from a human donor in a cohort sampled during active COVID-19. As DNA, the CDR3 is TGTGCCAGCAGTCCGGGACAGGGGTCTAATGAAAAACTGTTTTTT. This sequence encodes CASSPGQGSNEKLFF.